One and the same sample provided the 8 T cell receptor beta chains below, sequenced in a study of cytomegalovirus exposure and HLA in healthy donors. The primer mix had 60 Vbeta and 13 Jbeta primers. The repertoire was sequenced with immunoSEQ multiplex PCR; TCRdb's copy has only in-frame clones and lacks some. The sample has 200,000 to 250,000 clones; approximately 87% are singletons. The sample taken for sequencing was PBMCs. Every receptor here comes from a human donor in good health.

This sequence joins TRBV27 and TRBJ2-7, with D possibly being TRBD2 (6 bases). In germline, CDR1 is MNHEY, CDR2 SMNVEV (reference sequence). V shed 8 bases and J shed 3 bases, with 26 bases lying between them. CDR3 length: 17 residues. CDR3 loop: CASPVGRQLITNYEQYF. The CDR3, as DNA: TGTGCCAGCCCGGTGGGGAGGCAGCTCATCACTAACTACGAGCAGTACTTC.

The sample holds a few counts of this clone. The chain is built from TRBV6-5 and TRBJ2-1; 7 bases agree with TRBD1. V lost 2 bases, J lost 2 bases, and 3 bases stayed unmatched. The CDR3 consists of 15 residues. CDR1 MNHEY and CDR2 SVGAGI come from the germline V gene. The CDR3 nucleotides read TGTGCCAGCAGTTACGGGGACAGTCCCTACAATGAGCAGTTCTTC. It specifies CASSYGDSPYNEQFF.

The V call is TRBV5-4, the J call TRBJ2-1, with 10 bases that match TRBD1. CDR3 length: 14 residues. The germline CDR1 and CDR2 sequences are SGHNT and YYREEE (reference sequence). V shed 3 bases and J 7 bases; nucleotides not matched to a gene: 4. CDR3 loop: CASSWRDRGNEQFF. The CDR3, as DNA: TGTGCCAGCAGCTGGAGGGACAGGGGAAATGAGCAGTTCTTC. The full variable domain, completed using reference TRBV5-4 and TRBJ2-1, is ETGVTQSPTHLIKTRGQQVTLRCSSQSGHNTVSWYQQALGQGPQFIFQYYREEENGRGNFPPRFSGLQFPNYSSELNVNALELDDSALYLCASSWRDRGNEQFFGPGTRLTVL.

The genes are TRBV5-1 and TRBJ2-1; TRBD2 might be the D (6 bases). CDR1 and CDR2 (germline): SGHRS, YFSETQ. There are 16 residues in the CDR3. The V end lost 6 bases, the J end lost 0 bases, and 16 bases lay between the germline ends. The CDR3, as DNA: TGCGCCAGCACCCCGAACGGAGGGAGCTCCTACAATGAGCAGTTCTTC. Translating gives CASTPNGGSSYNEQFF.

This chain connects TRBV11-3 to TRBJ2-1; no clear D gene. V shed 0 bases and J shed 5 bases, with 8 bases lying between them. Germline V CDR1 and CDR2: SGHNT, YENEEA. CDR3 length equals 14 residues. CDR3 region: CASSLDARNNEQFF. In nucleotides, the CDR3 is TGTGCCAGCAGCTTAGATGCGCGGAACAATGAGCAGTTCTTC. Filled out from reference TRBV11-3 and TRBJ2-1, the complete variable domain reads EAGVVQSPRYKIIEKKQPVAFWCNPISGHNTLYWYLQNLGQGPELLIRYENEEAVDDSQLPKDRFSAERLKGVDSTLKIQPAELGDSAVYLCASSLDARNNEQFFGPGTRLTVL.

The chain carries TRBV5-1 and TRBJ2-5, with 10 positions matching TRBD1. This CDR3 region has 16 residues. V shed 4 bases and J 5 bases; nucleotides not matched to a gene: 11. CDR1 is SGHRS and CDR2 is YFSETQ in the germline V gene. CDR3 in amino acids: CASSLSTGTGVETQYF. DNA of the CDR3: TGCGCCAGCAGCCTCTCAACCGGGACAGGGGTTGAGACCCAGTACTTC.

The V call is TRBV7-6, the J call TRBJ2-3, with D possibly being TRBD2 (6 bases). V was cut by 5 bases and J by 2 bases, with 20 bases left in between. The CDR3 is made up of 17 amino acids. Per the germline V gene, CDR1 is SGHVS and CDR2 is FNYEAQ. CDR3 nucleotides: TGTGCCAGCAGCCACCGCCCCCCCGCGGGAACCACAGATACGCAGTATTTT. It codes for CASSHRPPAGTTDTQYF. Combining the CDR3 with reference TRBV7-6 and TRBJ2-3 gives the whole variable domain GAGVSQSPRYKVTKRGQDVALRCDPISGHVSLYWYRQALGQGPEFLTYFNYEAQQDKSGLPNDRFSAERPEGSISTLTIQRTEQRDSAMYRCASSHRPPAGTTDTQYFGPGTRLTVL.

The chain carries TRBV20-1 and TRBJ2-5, with 7 bases lining up with TRBD1. Germline V gene data show CDR1 as DFQATT and CDR2 as SNEGSKA (reference sequence). V was clipped by 6 bases and J by 4 bases; unmatched bases: 2. The CDR3 extends over 11 amino acids. The CDR3 DNA reads TGCAGTGCGTACAGGGGAGAGACCCAGTACTTC. Its translation is CSAYRGETQYF.